This T cell receptor (beta chain) was found in a study of regulatory T cells in long-lasting Graves disease. Study findings and constraints: Thyroid tissue went unexamined; only peripheral blood was analyzed. Favored gene segments in persistent disease were TRBV28, TRBJ1-2 and TRBJ2-5.

Time point specified: persistent/refractory GD, antithyroid drugs over 5 years with positive TRAb. RNA isolated from PBMCs was used to make the TCR library. Arm-PCR of CDR3 regions and iRepertoire HTBI primers were used to build TCR beta libraries. TCRdb re-analysed the multiplex PCR reads in MiXCR, keeping a single row per CDR3 protein. Of 650,000 to 850,000 distinct CDR3 sequences listed, 25% to 30% are singletons. CDR3 size: 18 residues. Germline trimming cut 1 base from V and 4 bases from J; bases unmatched to any gene: 15. Germline CDR1 reads SQVTM; CDR2 reads ANQGSEA. Remarks on this clonotype: Its specificity is not known.

This sequence was found in a female donor with Graves disease. Specimen: peripheral blood mononuclear cells (PBMCs), collected when the disease was refractory, from a patient treated with antithyroid drugs. V and J are TRBV29-1 and TRBJ1-2, with TRBD1 matching 10 bases. CDR3 sequence reads: CSVEGGTGESGKLYGYTF. CDR3 coding DNA: TGCAGCGTTGAAGGGGGGACAGGGGAATCTGGAAAACTCTATGGCTACACCTTC.